This T cell receptor beta chain came from a study of blood T cell repertoires in COVID-19. Looking at the study overall: There were acute and convalescent COVID-19 samples, and they came from the United States, Italy and Spain.

V was shortened by 8 bases and J by 2 bases, with 9 bases between the two germline ends. The CDR3 is 13 residues long. The germline gives CDR1 MNHEY, CDR2 SVGAGI. This clone was observed a handful of times. The study drew participants aged roughly 18 to 89 years from roughly 25 US areas. Libraries were prepared by immunoSEQ multiplex PCR; TCRdb keeps only in-frame clonotypes and omits some of them. This table has around 230,000 clones, 80% to 90% appearing once. The chain is built from TRBV6-5 and TRBJ2-2; possibly TRBD2 for D (5 bases). The receptor was isolated from a woman aged 40 to 55 with acute COVID-19. Material: PBMCs or T cells enriched from blood (not recorded which). The CDR3 protein is CASLRTNTGELFF. DNA of the CDR3: TGTGCCAGCTTGAGGACTAACACCGGGGAGCTGTTTTTT.